This T cell receptor beta chain was identified during a study of cytomegalovirus exposure and HLA in healthy donors. Germline assignment: CDR1 SGHVS and CDR2 FNYEAQ. The CDR3 is made up of 18 amino acids. The junction had 6 bases not matched to a gene; V was cut back by 1 base and J by 2 bases. Study-level points and caveats: A later examination showed that TCR association rates differed by HLA locus, with DRB1 most and HLA-C fewest.

For this clone: Its antigen is currently unknown.

Researchers ran the PCR with 60 Vbeta and 13 Jbeta primers. Some clones are missing from TCRdb's copy, which holds only in-frame ones; the method was immunoSEQ multiplex PCR. The sample yields about 160,000 clones, around 74% seen once. Material: PBMCs. The chain couples TRBV7-6 to TRBJ2-7; 15 positions agree with TRBD2. This TCR derives from a woman aged 25 to 39 in good health and CMV-seronegative. CDR3 sequence: CASSLGGTSGGRPYEQYF. The CDR3 DNA reads TGTGCCAGCAGCTTAGGAGGGACTAGCGGGGGGAGACCCTACGAGCAGTACTTC.